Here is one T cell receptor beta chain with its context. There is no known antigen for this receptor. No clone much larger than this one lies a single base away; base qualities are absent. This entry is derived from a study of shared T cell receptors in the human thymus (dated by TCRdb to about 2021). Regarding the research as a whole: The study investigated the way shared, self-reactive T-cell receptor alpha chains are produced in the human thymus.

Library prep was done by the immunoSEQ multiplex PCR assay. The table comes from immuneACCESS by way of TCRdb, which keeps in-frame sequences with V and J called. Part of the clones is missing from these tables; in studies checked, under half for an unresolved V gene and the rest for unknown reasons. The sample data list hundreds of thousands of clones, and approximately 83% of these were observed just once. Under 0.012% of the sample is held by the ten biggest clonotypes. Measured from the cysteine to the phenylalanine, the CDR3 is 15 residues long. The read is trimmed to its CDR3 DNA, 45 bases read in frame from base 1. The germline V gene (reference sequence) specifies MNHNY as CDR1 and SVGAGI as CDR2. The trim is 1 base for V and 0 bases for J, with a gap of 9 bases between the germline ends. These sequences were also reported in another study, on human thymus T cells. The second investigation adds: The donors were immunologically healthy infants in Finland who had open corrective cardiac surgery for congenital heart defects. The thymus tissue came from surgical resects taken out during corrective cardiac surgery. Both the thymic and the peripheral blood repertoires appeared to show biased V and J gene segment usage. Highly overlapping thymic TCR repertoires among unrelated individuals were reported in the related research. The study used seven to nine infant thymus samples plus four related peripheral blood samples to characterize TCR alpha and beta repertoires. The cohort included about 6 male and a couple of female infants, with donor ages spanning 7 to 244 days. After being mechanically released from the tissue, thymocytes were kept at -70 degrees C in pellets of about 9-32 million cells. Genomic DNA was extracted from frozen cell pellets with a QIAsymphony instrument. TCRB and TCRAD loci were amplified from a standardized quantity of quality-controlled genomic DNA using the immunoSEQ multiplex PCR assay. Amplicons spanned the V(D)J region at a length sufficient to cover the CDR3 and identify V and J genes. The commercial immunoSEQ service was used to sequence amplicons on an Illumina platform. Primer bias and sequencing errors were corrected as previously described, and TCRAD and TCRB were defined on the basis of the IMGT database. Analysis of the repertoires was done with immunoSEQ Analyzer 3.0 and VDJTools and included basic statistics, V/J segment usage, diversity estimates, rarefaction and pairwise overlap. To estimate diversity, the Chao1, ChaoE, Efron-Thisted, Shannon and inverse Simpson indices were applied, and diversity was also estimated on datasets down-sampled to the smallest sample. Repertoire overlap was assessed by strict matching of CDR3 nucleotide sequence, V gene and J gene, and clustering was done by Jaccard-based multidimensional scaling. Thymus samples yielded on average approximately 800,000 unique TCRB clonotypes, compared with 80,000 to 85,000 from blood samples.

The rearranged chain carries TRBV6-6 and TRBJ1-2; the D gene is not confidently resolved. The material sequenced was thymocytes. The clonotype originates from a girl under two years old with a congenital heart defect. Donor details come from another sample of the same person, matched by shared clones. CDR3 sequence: CASSYWHVANYGYTF. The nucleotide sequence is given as TGTGCCAGCAGTTACTGGCATGTTGCTAACTATGGCTACACCTTC.